This TCR beta chain derives from a study of shared clonotypes between healthy human individuals. Study-level information: There were three CD4 naive, three CD4 memory, two CD8 naive and one CD8 memory plates per donor.

Using immunoSEQ multiplex PCR, the repertoire was profiled, and TCRdb retains in-frame clones only, with some absent. The sample includes some 2.4 million clones, 93% of them seen just once. CDR3 length: 14 amino acids. In germline, CDR1 is LNHNV, CDR2 YYDKDF (reference sequence). V shed 3 bases and J shed 6 bases, with 15 bases lying between them. With regard to this clone: Antigen: not known.

Overall study results and limits: In this cohort, only blood was sampled, and tissue repertoires likely differ. Sharing across four donors was highest in naive CD4 (roughly 5%) and lowest in memory CD8 (roughly 0.4%).

This chain connects TRBV15 to TRBJ2-7; the D gene is possibly TRBD2 (6 bases). This clonotype was sampled from a man aged 18-30 years in good health. Some clones in this sample may be carry-over from other donors' samples. The sequenced sample consisted of naive CD4+ T cells from PBMCs. As to subset: CD45RA+ positively selected. The CDR3 loop is CATSRGGLAVEQYF. In DNA form, the CDR3 reads TGTGCCACCAGCAGGGGGGGTTTAGCAGTCGAGCAGTACTTC.